This paragraph covers one T cell receptor (beta chain) sequence. The antigen remains undetermined. Sequencing was performed with immunoSEQ multiplex PCR; in TCRdb, only in-frame clones are kept and a portion is missing. This table holds 95,000 to 100,000 clones, about 90% found once. The data stem from a study of T cell responses to AZD1222 COVID-19 vaccine. Background on the study: Researchers grouped second doses given at about 4 or about 12 weeks into one pool.

General observations from the study: Seropositive AZD1222 recipients at baseline numbered only 5 or 6. Reportedly, nearly half of unique spike TCRs recognized epitopes outside B.1.351/B.1.1.7 mutations. Following two doses of AZD1222, Spike-specific TCR breadth and depth rose.

V lost 4 bases to trimming and J lost 5 bases, with 15 bases between them. This CDR3 contains 14 residues. Per the germline V gene, CDR1 is SGHVS and CDR2 is FQNEAQ. The receptor was isolated from an adult in good health. The chain is built from TRBV7-8 and TRBJ2-7; TRBD1 or TRBD2 may be the D gene (5 bases each). Specimen: peripheral blood, collected on day 0 of AZD1222 vaccination. DNA for the CDR3: TGTGCCAGCAGCTCCCTATTTGGGGGAGACGAGCAGTACTTC. Translating it yields CASSSLFGGDEQYF.